This note documents a single T cell receptor beta chain sequence. Its antigen is currently not known. Qualities for individual bases were not recorded, and no much larger clone is one base off. The junction carries 9 bases between V and J, which are trimmed by 5 bases and 5 bases respectively. CDR1 SGHAT and CDR2 FQNNGV were looked up in the germline V gene. The CDR3 runs 12 residues from the cysteine to the phenylalanine. Only the CDR3 part of the read is kept: 36 bases, read in frame from the first base. This sample was included in a study of control samples from healthy donors and cancer patients (dated by TCRdb to the early 2020s). The library relied on the immunoSEQ multiplex PCR assay. The table comes from immuneACCESS by way of TCRdb, which keeps in-frame sequences with V and J called. Part of the clones is missing from these tables; in studies checked, under half for an unresolved V gene and the rest for unknown reasons. Across this sample there are about 170,000 clones, with 94% seen only once. 1.3% of the sample lies in the top ten.

The TCR sequence derives from a woman aged 18-29 years in good health. Sequencing used blood. The receptor chain draws on TRBV11-2 and TRBJ1-2; matching of 6 bases hints at TRBD1 as the D gene. In nucleotide form, the sequence is TGTGCCAGCAGCCCAGGGGCGTATGGCTACACCTTC. This sequence encodes CASSPGAYGYTF.